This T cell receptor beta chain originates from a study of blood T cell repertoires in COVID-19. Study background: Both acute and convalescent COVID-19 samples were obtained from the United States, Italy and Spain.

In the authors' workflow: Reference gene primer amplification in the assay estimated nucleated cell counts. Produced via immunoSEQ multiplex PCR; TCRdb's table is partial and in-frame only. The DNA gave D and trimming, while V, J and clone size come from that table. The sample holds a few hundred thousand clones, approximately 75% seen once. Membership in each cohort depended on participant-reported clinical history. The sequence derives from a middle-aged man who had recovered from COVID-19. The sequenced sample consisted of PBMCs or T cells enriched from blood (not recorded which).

Here the CDR3 reads CASSQSQGALAKNIQYF. CDR3 nucleotides: TGTGCCAGCAGCCAATCACAGGGAGCACTAGCCAAAAACATTCAGTACTTC. This sequence joins TRBV4-2 and TRBJ2-4; perhaps TRBD1 as D (6 bases). Germline CDR1 reads LGHNA; CDR2 reads YNFKEQ. Trimming left V 2 bases short and J 0 bases short, with 14 bases between. The CDR3 contains 17 residues.